This TCR beta chain derives from a study of T cells in Graves' hyperthyroidism and ophthalmopathy (dated by TCRdb to between 2018 and 2021). Looking at the study overall: Peripheral blood samples were taken at the time of initial diagnosis, prior to any treatment. TCR Vbeta CDR3 sequencing of roughly 140 peripheral blood samples (fewer than 45 ophthalmopathy, roughly 74 hyperthyroidism and around 17 progressor patients) is reported in the paper. Whether ophthalmopathy could be predicted prospectively was tested in an independent validation cohort made up of under 20 hyperthyroidism patients plus 17 patients who later progressed to ophthalmopathy. For training and testing, the 100 patients in the discovery cohort were randomly divided in a 7:3 ratio. To identify TCR V-J signatures that set the groups apart, the researchers used a discovery cohort of 95 to 100 patients, made up of around 40 with Graves' ophthalmopathy and around 58 with stable Graves' hyperthyroidism. After blood sampling, hyperthyroidism patients were treated with methimazole at a starting dose of 30 mg daily, and ophthalmopathy patients were treated with high-dose intravenous methylprednisolone. Thyroid tissue and blood T-cell repertoires from six Graves' hyperthyroidism patients were also compared in the study.

The TCR beta CDR3 regions were amplified from the RNA transcripts. The first round of RT-PCR for the TCR CDR3 was performed with the HTBI primer set and the Qiagen OneStep RT-PCR kit. The libraries were constructed in a second round of multiplex PCR and then size-selected and purified. The libraries were sequenced on an Illumina HiSeq2000 using paired-end 100 bp reads. In the paper's pipeline: SOAPnuke was used to process the raw data, throwing out any read that contained adapters or uncalled bases, had a mean Phred below 15, or lacked an exact constant-primer or identifier match. High-quality paired reads were merged with COPE v1.2.5, and unique nucleotide sequences were defined as clonotypes. Clonotypes were aligned to IMGT TRBV, TRBD and TRBJ reference segments using MiTCR v1.1. The analysis was restricted to V-J combinations with a frequency above 0.0001, which together covered 99.2% of the repertoires. The TCS score was defined as the ratio of F50 (clonal expansion) to E x V (chaos), calculated using BLOSUM62-based TCRdist between CDR3 peptides within each V-J. Welch's t-statistics and random forest reduced some 510 V-J features to around 14, which were used in a naive Bayes classifier (R e1071). Through fastp at Q25 and MiXCR, TCRdb rebuilt clones from the public reads, retaining in-frame beta chains. Rows with a matching CDR3 protein are joined into one entry that keeps the most common DNA and genes. TCRdb, not the authors, supplied the V and J calls. In all, the sample holds roughly 420,000 distinct CDR3 sequences, and roughly an eighth of those were seen once. The top ten clones comprise about 4.9% of the sample.

The CDR3 has 16 amino acids, counting the end cysteine and phenylalanine. Just CDR3 DNA is preserved here, 48 bases in frame from base 1. The V end gives up 6 bases and the J end 7 bases, leaving 12 bases in the junction not matched to a gene. CDR1 is given as MNHEY and CDR2 as SVGEGT, both from the germline V gene. General conclusions and limits of the study: A model built on a 13 V-J signature distinguished ophthalmopathy from stable hyperthyroidism, reaching about 88% sensitivity and about 81% specificity in cross-validation and 80%/75% in testing. Blood samples also contained most of the expanded thyroid clonotypes (frequency above 0.001), which suggests that blood repertoires may reflect thyroid immune responses. No statistical method was used to fix the sample size in advance, and group allocation was not hidden from the investigators. In validation, progression to ophthalmopathy was predicted by the model with approximately 67% sensitivity and roughly 76% specificity, a median of 6.5 months before onset.

To note about this clonotype: Its antigen is unknown. There are no base qualities to consult, and no much larger clone falls within one base.

A patient counted as having stable Graves' hyperthyroidism if no progression to ophthalmopathy occurred over 18 months of follow-up. The hyperthyroidism patients were between 18 and 65 years old and newly diagnosed, with a disease duration of less than 2 months. The study excluded patients with uncontrolled infections, other autoimmune diseases, pregnancy or lactation. Diagnoses were established on the basis of clinical symptoms, serum thyroxine and TRAb, thyroid ultrasound, and orbital computed tomography. PBMCs were isolated from approximately 10 ml of fresh peripheral blood by Ficoll-Paque density gradient centrifugation. Total RNA was extracted using Trizol reagent, and RNA quality was assessed on an Agilent 2100 Bioanalyzer.

The sample consisted of blood. The V gene is TRBV6-2 or TRBV6-3 and the J gene is TRBJ1-5, and 10 bases in between align with TRBD1. This receptor was obtained from a young woman with Graves' hyperthyroidism. The DNA sequence is TGTGCCAGCAGCCAGCAGCAGACAGGGGGCAGGCAGCCCCAGCATTTT. Its protein product is CASSQQQTGGRQPQHF.